These 8 T cell receptor beta chains came from one sample sequenced in a study of read filtering for tumor transcriptome and immune sequencing. This library used around 400 ng RNA and molecular barcoded adaptors spanning alpha/delta and beta/gamma chains. Using its own MiXCR run on the reads, TCRdb lists one record per CDR3 protein. The sample lists around 23,000 distinct CDR3 sequences; approximately 22% were seen once. The sequenced sample consisted of a population of CD138-negative cells sorted from bone marrow. The receptors originated from a donor at least 40 years old with multiple myeloma.

V gene TRBV5-1 combines with J gene TRBJ2-7; 7 bases are shared with TRBD1. The V segment lost 4 bases and the J segment 3 bases; nucleotides outside the gene matches: 7. The CDR3 runs 14 residues. Per germline, CDR1 SGHRS and CDR2 YFSETQ. The CDR3 nucleotides read TGCGCCAGCAGCCCGAGGGACAGCTTCTACGAGCAGTACTTC. The encoded protein is CASSPRDSFYEQYF.

The sample holds many counts of this clonotype. The rearrangement links TRBV6-5 to TRBJ2-2; 9 nucleotides line up with TRBD2. With 0 bases clipped from V and 8 bases from J, the junction kept 19 bases outside the gene matches. The V gene's germline CDR1 is MNHEY and CDR2 SVGAGI. The CDR3 is 20 amino acids. The CDR3 spells CASSYSPTSGRRYIGGELFF. For the CDR3, the DNA is TGTGCCAGCAGTTACTCACCGACTAGCGGACGCCGATATATAGGGGGGGAGCTGTTTTTT.

This clonotype has only a few counts. The V gene is TRBV4-2, the J gene TRBJ1-1, with TRBD1 as a possible D gene (6 bases). The CDR3 has 15 residues. CDR1 and CDR2 (germline): LGHNA, YNFKEQ. The V end lost 0 bases, the J end lost 4 bases, and 12 bases lay between the germline ends. The CDR3 DNA is TGTGCCAGCAGCCAAGATCGTAGGGGGACCACTGAAGCTTTCTTT. Translation gives CASSQDRRGTTEAFF.

This chain joins TRBV6-5 and TRBJ1-2; D not certain. CDR3 length equals 12 residues. V shed 0 bases and J shed 4 bases, with 3 bases lying between them. From germline, CDR1 is MNHEY and CDR2 SVGAGI. This CDR3 reads CASSYSGYGYTF. The CDR3 nucleotides are TGTGCCAGCAGTTACTCAGGCTATGGCTACACCTTC.

The sample holds many counts of this clonotype. The V and J genes are TRBV7-9 and TRBJ2-1; 7 nucleotides line up with TRBD2. Trimming took 5 bases from V and 7 from J; bases not matched to a gene: 14. CDR3 length equals 16 residues. In germline, CDR1 is SEHNR, CDR2 FQNEAQ (reference sequence). The chain's CDR3 is CASSGGTNWGGNEQFF. The CDR3 nucleotides read TGTGCCAGCAGCGGGGGGACTAACTGGGGCGGAAATGAGCAGTTCTTC.

The gene calls are TRBV12-3 or TRBV12-4 and TRBJ2-3; 13 bases are shared with TRBD2. V shed 2 bases and J 6 bases; nucleotides not matched to a gene: 8. This CDR3 contains 17 residues. CDR3 DNA: TGTGCCAGCAGTTTAATTGGTTCGGGACTAGCGGGGGATACGCAGTATTTT. Its translation: CASSLIGSGLAGDTQYF.

In this sample, this clonotype turned up many times. The CDR3 coding sequence is TGCAGTGCTTCTACCAGGACAGGGGTCCGAGGCACCGGGGAGCTGTTTTTT. As protein: CSASTRTGVRGTGELFF. The chain joins TRBV20-1 to TRBJ2-2, with 9 bases matching TRBD1. The CDR3 has 17 residues. Losses at the gene ends were 5 bases for V and 4 bases for J; bases not matched to a gene: 14. Germline CDR1 and CDR2: DFQATT and SNEGSKA (reference sequence).

A remark on this clonotype: Just one base apart from a much larger clone, this may be a read error. The chain carries TRBV7-9 and TRBJ2-1; 11 bases line up with TRBD2. The CDR3 totals 14 residues. CDR1 is SEHNR, CDR2 FQNEAQ, per germline (reference sequence). As DNA, the CDR3 is TGTGCCTGCAGGATCACTAGCGGGGGCCATGAGCAGTTCTTC. Amino acids: CACRITSGGHEQFF.